The clone carrying this T cell receptor beta chain was seen just once. Its antigen is not identified. This sample was taken from a study of Tregs in tolerant kidney transplant recipients. Study conclusions and caveats: Donor-specific Treg expansion exceeded global Treg expansion in tolerant patients, suggesting antigen drive.

Generated by immunoSEQ multiplex PCR, the TCRdb table keeps only in-frame clones and is missing some. The profile shows 50,000 to 85,000 clones, just under 95% of them singletons. The CDR3 is made up of 13 amino acids. J was trimmed by 9 bases and V by 4 bases; bases with no gene match: 4. Germline loops: CDR1 SEHNR, CDR2 FQNEAQ (reference sequence). Unstimulated regulatory T cells (CD4+CD25+CD127-), CD4+CD25- non-regulatory cells, CD4 and CD8 cells were FACS-sorted from thawed PBMCs. The chain joins TRBV7-9 to TRBJ2-1, with 9 bases that match TRBD2. Sample: CD8+ T cells from blood, taken before the transplant. The clonotype originates from a human donor who received a combined kidney and bone marrow transplant. The CDR3, as DNA: TGTGCCAGCAGCTCCCGCGGGGGGGGTGAGCAGTTCTTC. Its translation: CASSSRGGGEQFF.